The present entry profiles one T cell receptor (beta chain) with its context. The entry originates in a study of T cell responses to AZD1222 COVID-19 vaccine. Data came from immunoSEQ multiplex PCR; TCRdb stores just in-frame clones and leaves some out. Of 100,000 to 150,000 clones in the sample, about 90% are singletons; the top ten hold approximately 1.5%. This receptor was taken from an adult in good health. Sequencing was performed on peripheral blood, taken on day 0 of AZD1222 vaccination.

For the CDR3, the DNA is TGTGCCAGCAGTTCCAATCCGAGCTCCTACGAGCAGTACTTC. Its translation: CASSSNPSSYEQYF. The chain employs TRBV27 and TRBJ2-7; no clear D. The CDR3 extends over 14 amino acids. Trimming shortened V by 4 bases and J by 0 bases, and 10 bases separated the two germline ends. The germline V gene has CDR1 MNHEY and CDR2 SMNVEV (reference sequence).